The clone carrying this T cell receptor beta chain was detected only a few times. The antigen remains undetermined. Multiplex touch-down PCR with TRB-A/B primers amplified rearranged V-D-J TRB sequences. TCRdb redid the calling of the multiplex PCR reads with MiXCR, one entry per CDR3 protein. The sample contains about 12,000 distinct CDR3 sequences, 30% to 35% of which appear only once. Peripheral blood genomic DNA, not sorted cells or RNA, was the template. These data are taken from a study of T cell repertoires in aging, cancer and after chemotherapy. Between the trimmed V and J ends, which lost 4 bases and 3 bases, there was a span of 18 bases. Germline CDR1 and CDR2: LNHDA and SQIVND (reference sequence). The CDR3 has 16 residues. Points from the study as a whole: Rebound thymic output was suggested by rising median generation probability during chemotherapy in each cancer cohort. Age-matched healthy donors had significantly more diverse, less clonal blood TCR repertoires than untreated cancer patients.

This clonotype was sampled from a human donor in good health. The donor label of this sample is uncertain. Sequenced input: blood. The V and J genes are TRBV19 and TRBJ1-1; maybe TRBD1 (5 bases). This CDR3 is CASSTRDGWDDTEAFF. CDR3 bases: TGTGCCAGTAGTACCCGGGACGGATGGGATGACACTGAAGCTTTCTTT.